This TCR beta chain was retrieved from a study of hypomethylating agent response in myelodysplastic syndrome. The data were produced by immunoSEQ multiplex PCR, yet TCRdb's version contains in-frame clones alone and is incomplete. The sample lists 4,500 to 5,500 clones, under 90% occurring once. Germline CDR1 and CDR2: ENHRY and SYGVKD. This CDR3 region has 15 residues. V trimming: 0 bases; J trimming: 8 bases; junction bases outside the gene matches: 4. A single count supports this clone. No T-cell subset sorting was done; bone marrow was analyzed in bulk. This clonotype was obtained from a human donor with myelodysplastic syndrome. The material sequenced was bone marrow, taken before or after starting hypomethylating agent treatment for myelodysplastic syndrome (not recorded which). The chain combines TRBV10-3 with TRBJ2-1; TRBD2 agrees at 10 bases. The CDR3 region is CAISESGSGRDEQFF. The CDR3, as DNA: TGTGCCATCAGTGAGTCCGGGAGCGGGAGGGATGAGCAGTTCTTC.